This TCR beta chain stems from a study of CD4+ T cells in melanoma. Overall study findings and caveats: Neoantigen-specific CD4+ T cells in melanoma reportedly had diverse differentiation states. CD8+ T cell, macrophage and B cell function reportedly correlated with neoantigen-specific CD4+ T cells.

The CDR3 is 15 residues long. Germline CDR1 and CDR2: GTSNPN and SVGIG (reference sequence). Deletions cut 1 base from V and 2 bases from J, with 15 bases between. With regard to this clone: Its antigen is unidentified.

Sequencing was performed with immunoSEQ multiplex PCR; in TCRdb, only in-frame clones are kept and a portion is missing. The data show about 140,000 clones, around nine tenths seen once. This TCR was recovered from a human donor with melanoma. The chain uses TRBV30 and TRBJ2-7; a possible D gene is TRBD1 (6 bases). CDR3 protein: CAWSAAYRVTYEQYF. The CDR3 DNA reads as TGTGCCTGGAGTGCGGCGTACAGGGTGACCTACGAGCAGTACTTC.